This TCR beta chain is drawn from a study of T-cell reconstitution after alpha-beta-depleted transplantation in children. Study-wide findings and caveats: Diversity and T-cell counts at one year after transplant derived mostly from new T cells. Roughly two months post-transplant, alpha-beta T cells reportedly originated from several hundred graft clones that had expanded.

Many counts were recorded for this clonotype. Antigen unknown. The ends lost 6 bases at V and 10 bases at J; junction bases unmatched: 6. The CDR3 totals 12 residues. Preparation of the TCRbeta library used unique molecular identifiers. TCRdb reprocessed the PCR reads via MiXCR and lists one record per CDR3 protein. The sample lists about 260,000 distinct CDR3 sequences; just under 8.5% were seen once. The source material was PBMCs, mostly from graft donor cells, sampled 180 days after TCRalphabeta/CD19-depleted stem cell transplant. The V call is TRBV12-3 or TRBV12-4, the J call TRBJ1-2; 9 nucleotides line up with TRBD1. The sequence was obtained from a male patient aged 10 to 17 who had a stem cell transplant for acute lymphoblastic leukemia, so the T cells may come from the graft donor. The CDR3: CASRRTGEVYTF. In DNA, the CDR3 is TGTGCCAGCAGACGGACAGGGGAGGTCTACACCTTC.